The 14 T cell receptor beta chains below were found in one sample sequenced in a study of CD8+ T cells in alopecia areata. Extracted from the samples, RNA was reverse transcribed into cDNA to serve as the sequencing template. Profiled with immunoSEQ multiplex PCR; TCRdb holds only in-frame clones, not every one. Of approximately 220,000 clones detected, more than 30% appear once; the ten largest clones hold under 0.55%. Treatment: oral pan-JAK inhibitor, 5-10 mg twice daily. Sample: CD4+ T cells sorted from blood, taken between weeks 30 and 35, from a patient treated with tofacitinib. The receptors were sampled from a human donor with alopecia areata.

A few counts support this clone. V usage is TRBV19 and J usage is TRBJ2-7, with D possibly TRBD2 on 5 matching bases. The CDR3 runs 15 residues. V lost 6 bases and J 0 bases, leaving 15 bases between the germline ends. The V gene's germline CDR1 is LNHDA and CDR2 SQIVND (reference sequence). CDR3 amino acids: CASSPPRAGSYEQYF. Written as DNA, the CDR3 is TGTGCCAGTAGCCCTCCGAGGGCGGGCTCCTACGAGCAGTACTTC.

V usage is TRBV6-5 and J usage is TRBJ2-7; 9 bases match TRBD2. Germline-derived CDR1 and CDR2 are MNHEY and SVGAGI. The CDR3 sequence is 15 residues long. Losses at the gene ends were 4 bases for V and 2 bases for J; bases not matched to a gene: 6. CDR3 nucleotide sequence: TGTGCCAGCAGTTCCCCGCCTAGCGGGACCTACGAGCAGTACTTC. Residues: CASSSPPSGTYEQYF.

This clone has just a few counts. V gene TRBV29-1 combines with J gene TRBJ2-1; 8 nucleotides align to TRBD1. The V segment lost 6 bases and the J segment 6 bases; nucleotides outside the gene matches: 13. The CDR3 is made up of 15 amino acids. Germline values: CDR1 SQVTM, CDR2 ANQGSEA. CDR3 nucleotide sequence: TGCAGCGTCACTATGGACAGGGCCATATTCAATGAGCAGTTCTTC. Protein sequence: CSVTMDRAIFNEQFF.

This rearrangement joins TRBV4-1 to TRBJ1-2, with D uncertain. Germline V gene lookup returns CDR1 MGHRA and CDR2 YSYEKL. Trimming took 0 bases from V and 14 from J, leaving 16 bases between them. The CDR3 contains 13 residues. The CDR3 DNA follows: TGCGCCAGCAGCCAAGATTCCCTGTCGGCGGGAACCTTC. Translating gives CASSQDSLSAGTF.

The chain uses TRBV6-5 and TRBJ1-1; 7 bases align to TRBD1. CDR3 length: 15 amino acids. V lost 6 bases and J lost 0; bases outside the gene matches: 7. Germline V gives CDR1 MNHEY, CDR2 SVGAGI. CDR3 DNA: TGTGCCAGCAGCCCGGACAGGACTGTGAACACTGAAGCTTTCTTT. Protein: CASSPDRTVNTEAFF.

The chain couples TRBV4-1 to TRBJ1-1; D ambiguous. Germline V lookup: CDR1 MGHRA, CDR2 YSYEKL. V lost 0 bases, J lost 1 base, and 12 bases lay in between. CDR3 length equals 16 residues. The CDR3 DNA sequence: TGCGCCAGCAGCCAAGATAGCCGGCGGGGGAACACTGAAGCTTTCTTT. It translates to CASSQDSRRGNTEAFF.

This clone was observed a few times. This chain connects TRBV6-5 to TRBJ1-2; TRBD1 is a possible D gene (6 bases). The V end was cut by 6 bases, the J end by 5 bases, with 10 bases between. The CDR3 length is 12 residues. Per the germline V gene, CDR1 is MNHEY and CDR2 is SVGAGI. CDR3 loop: CASRDRNYGYTF. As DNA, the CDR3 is TGTGCCAGCAGGGACAGAAATTATGGCTACACCTTC.

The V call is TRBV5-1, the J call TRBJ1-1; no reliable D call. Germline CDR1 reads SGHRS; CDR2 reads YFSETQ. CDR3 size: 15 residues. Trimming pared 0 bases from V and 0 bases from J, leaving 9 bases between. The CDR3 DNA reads TGCGCCAGCAGCTTGGCGCAGAACCTGAACACTGAAGCTTTCTTT. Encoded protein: CASSLAQNLNTEAFF.

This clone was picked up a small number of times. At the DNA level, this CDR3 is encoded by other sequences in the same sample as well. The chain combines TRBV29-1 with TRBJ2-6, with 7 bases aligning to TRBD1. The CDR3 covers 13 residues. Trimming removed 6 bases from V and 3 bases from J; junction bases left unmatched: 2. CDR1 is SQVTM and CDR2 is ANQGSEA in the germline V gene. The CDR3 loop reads CSVRDSGANVLTF. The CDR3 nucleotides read TGCAGCGTGAGGGACAGTGGGGCCAACGTCCTGACTTTC.

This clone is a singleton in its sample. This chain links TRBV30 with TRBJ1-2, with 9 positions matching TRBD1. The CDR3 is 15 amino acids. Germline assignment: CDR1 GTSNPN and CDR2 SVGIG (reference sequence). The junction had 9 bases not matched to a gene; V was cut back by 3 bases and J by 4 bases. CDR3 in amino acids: CAWSVTGGAGYGYTF. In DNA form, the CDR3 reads TGTGCCTGGAGCGTTACAGGGGGCGCGGGCTATGGCTACACCTTC.

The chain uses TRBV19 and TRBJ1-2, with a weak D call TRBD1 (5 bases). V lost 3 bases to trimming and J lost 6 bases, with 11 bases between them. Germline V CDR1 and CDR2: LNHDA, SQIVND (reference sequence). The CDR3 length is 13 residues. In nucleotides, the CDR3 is TGTGCCAGTAGTATCAGCAGGGACCATGGCTACACCTTC. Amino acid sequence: CASSISRDHGYTF.

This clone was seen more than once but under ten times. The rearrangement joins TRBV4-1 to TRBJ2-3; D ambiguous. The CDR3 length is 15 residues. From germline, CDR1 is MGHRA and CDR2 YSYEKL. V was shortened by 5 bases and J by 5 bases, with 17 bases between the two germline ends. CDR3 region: CASSRTPTLRDTQYF. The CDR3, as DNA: TGCGCCAGCAGCAGAACTCCAACTTTGAGAGATACGCAGTATTTT.

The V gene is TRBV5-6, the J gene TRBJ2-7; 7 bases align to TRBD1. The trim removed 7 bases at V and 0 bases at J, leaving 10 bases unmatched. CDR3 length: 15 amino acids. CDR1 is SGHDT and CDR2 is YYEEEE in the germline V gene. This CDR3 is CASRQGPFGSYEQYF. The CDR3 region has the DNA TGTGCCAGCCGACAGGGTCCGTTCGGCTCCTACGAGCAGTACTTC.

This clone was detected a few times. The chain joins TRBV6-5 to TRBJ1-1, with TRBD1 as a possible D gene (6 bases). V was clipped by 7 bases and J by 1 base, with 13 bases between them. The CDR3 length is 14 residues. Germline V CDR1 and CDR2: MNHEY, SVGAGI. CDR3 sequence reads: CASNRDTTNTEAFF. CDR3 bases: TGTGCCAGCAACAGGGACACTACGAACACTGAAGCTTTCTTT.